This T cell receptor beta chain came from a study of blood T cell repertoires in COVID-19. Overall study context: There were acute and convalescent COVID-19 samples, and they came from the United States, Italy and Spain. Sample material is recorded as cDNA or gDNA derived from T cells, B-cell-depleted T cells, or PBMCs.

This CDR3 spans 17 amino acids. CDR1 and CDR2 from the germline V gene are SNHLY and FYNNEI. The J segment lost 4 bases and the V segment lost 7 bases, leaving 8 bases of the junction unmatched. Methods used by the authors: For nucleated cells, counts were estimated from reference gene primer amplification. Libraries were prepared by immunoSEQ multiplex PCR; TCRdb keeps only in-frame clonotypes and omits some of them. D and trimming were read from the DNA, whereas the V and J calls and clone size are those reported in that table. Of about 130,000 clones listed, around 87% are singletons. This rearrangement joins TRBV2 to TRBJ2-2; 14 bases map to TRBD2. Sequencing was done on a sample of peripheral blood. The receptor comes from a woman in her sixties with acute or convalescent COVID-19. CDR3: CASTRLAGGRSTGELFF. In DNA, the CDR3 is TGTGCCAGCACCAGACTAGCGGGAGGGCGGAGCACCGGGGAGCTGTTTTTT.